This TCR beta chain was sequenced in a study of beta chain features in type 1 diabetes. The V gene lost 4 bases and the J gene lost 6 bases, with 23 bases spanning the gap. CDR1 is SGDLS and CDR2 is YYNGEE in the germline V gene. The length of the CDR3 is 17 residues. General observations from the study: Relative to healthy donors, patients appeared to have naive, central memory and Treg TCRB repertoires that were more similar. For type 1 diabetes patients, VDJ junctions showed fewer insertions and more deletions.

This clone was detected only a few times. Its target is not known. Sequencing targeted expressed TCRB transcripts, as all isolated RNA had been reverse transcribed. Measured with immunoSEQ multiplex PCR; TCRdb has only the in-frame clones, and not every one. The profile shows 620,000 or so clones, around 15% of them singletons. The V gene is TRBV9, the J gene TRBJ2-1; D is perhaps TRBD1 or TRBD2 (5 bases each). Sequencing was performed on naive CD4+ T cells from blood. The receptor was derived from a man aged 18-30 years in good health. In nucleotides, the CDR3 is TGTGCCAGCAGCCAGTTTTGGGGGAGCGGTGTGGGCAATGAGCAGTTCTTC. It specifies CASSQFWGSGVGNEQFF.